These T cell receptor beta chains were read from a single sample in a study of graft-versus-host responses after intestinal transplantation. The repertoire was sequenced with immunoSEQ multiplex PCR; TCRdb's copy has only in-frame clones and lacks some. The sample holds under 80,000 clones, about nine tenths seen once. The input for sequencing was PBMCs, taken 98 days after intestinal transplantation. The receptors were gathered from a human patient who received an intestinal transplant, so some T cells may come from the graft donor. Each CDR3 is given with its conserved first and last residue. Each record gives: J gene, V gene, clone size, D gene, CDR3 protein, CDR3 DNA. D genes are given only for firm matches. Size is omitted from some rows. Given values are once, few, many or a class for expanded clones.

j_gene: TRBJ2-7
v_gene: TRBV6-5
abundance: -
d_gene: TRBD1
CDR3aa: CASSYSPGQGAHEQYF
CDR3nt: TGTGCCAGCAGTTACTCGCCGGGACAGGGGGCGCACGAGCAGTACTTC

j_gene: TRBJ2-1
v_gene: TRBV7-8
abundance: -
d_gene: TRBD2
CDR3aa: CASSFWGGGPKDRNEQFF
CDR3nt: TGTGCCAGCAGCTTCTGGGGCGGGGGACCGAAAGATCGCAATGAGCAGTTCTTC

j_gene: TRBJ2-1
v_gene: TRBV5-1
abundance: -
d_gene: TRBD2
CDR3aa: CASSLGTSGSFEQFF
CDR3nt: TGCGCCAGCAGCTTGGGGACTAGCGGGAGCTTTGAGCAGTTCTTC

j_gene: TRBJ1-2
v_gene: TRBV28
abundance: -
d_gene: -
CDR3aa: CASSLRSVNTISTQSLNYGYTF
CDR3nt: TGTGCCAGCAGTTTACGATCGGTCAACACAATATCCACCCAATCACTTAACTATGGCTACACCTTC

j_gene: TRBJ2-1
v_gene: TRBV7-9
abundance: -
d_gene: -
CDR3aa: CASSLEVSYNEQFF
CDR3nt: TGTGCCAGCAGCTTGGAGGTCTCCTACAATGAGCAGTTCTTC

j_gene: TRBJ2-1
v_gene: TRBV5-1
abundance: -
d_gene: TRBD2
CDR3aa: CASSLRPGGTYNEQFF
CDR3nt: TGCGCCAGCAGCTTGCGTCCGGGAGGGACCTACAATGAGCAGTTCTTC

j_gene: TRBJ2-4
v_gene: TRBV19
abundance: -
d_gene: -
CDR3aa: CASSRESKNIQYF
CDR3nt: TGTGCCAGTAGTCGGGAGTCCAAAAACATTCAGTACTTC

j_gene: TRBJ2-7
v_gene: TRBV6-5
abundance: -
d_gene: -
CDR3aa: CASSHSSYEQYF
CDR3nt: TGTGCCAGCTCACACAGCTCCTACGAGCAGTACTTC

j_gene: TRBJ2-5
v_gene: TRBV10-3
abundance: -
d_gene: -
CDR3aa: CAISPEDREGETQYF
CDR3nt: TGTGCCATCAGTCCGGAGGACAGGGAGGGAGAGACCCAGTACTTC

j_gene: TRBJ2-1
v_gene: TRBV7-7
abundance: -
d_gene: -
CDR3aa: CASSPIEGSSYNEQFF
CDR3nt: TGTGCTAGCAGCCCCATAGAGGGGAGCTCCTACAATGAGCAGTTCTTC

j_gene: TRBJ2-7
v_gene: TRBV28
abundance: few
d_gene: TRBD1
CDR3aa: CASSLLQGAFVIYEQYF
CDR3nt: TGTGCCAGCAGTTTATTGCAGGGGGCCTTTGTGATTTACGAGCAGTACTTC

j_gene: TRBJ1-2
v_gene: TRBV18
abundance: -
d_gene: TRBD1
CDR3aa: CASSPGTGYGYTF
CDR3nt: TGTGCCAGCTCACCCGGGACAGGCTATGGCTACACCTTC

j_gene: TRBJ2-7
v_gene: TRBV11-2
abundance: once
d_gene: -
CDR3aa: CASSFGGGHRYEQYF
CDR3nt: TGTGCCAGCAGCTTTGGAGGGGGACACCGCTACGAGCAGTACTTC

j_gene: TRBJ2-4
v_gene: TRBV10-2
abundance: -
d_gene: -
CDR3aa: CASSELAAKNIQYF
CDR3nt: TGCGCCAGCAGTGAGCTAGCGGCCAAAAACATTCAGTACTTC

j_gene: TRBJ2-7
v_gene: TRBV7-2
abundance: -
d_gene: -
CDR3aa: CASSPTLSYEQYF
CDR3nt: TGTGCCAGCAGCCCGACATTGTCCTACGAGCAGTACTTC

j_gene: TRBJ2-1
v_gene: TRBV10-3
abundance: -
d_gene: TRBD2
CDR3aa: CAIRTGTSGGNEQFF
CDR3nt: TGTGCCATCAGGACAGGGACTAGCGGGGGCAATGAGCAGTTCTTC

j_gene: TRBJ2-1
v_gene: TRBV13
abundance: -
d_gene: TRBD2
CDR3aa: CASRYSGGADEQFF
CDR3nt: TGTGCCAGCAGGTATAGCGGGGGGGCTGATGAGCAGTTCTTC

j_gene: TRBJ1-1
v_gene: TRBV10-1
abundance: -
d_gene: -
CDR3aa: CASSDAGTEAFF
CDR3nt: TGCGCCAGCAGTGATGCGGGAACTGAAGCTTTCTTT

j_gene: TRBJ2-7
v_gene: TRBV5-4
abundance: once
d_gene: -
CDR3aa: CASSLDRTYEQYF
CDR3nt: TGTGCCAGCAGCTTGGATAGAACCTACGAGCAGTACTTC

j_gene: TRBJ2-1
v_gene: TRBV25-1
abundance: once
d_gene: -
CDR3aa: CASSSPGGINEQFF
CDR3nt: TGTGCCAGCAGTTCCCCCGGAGGAATCAATGAGCAGTTCTTC

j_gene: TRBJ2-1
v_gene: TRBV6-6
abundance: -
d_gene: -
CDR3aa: CASSLRNEQFF
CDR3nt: TGTGCCAGCAGCTTGAGAAATGAGCAGTTCTTC

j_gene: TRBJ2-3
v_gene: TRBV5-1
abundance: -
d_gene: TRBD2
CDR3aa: CASRMGLAGGDTDTQYF
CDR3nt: TGCGCCAGCCGCATGGGACTAGCGGGGGGAGACACAGATACGCAGTATTTT

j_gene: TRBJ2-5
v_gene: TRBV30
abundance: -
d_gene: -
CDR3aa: CAWSPGVRETQYF
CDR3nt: TGTGCCTGGAGTCCCGGGGTTAGGGAGACCCAGTACTTC

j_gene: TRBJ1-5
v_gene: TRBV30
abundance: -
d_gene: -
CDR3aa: CAWSVQSNQPQHF
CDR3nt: TGTGCCTGGAGTGTACAGAGCAATCAGCCCCAGCATTTT

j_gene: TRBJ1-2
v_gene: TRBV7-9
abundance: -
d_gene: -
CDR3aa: CASSPPGYGYTF
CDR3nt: TGTGCCAGCAGCCCGCCAGGGTATGGCTACACCTTC

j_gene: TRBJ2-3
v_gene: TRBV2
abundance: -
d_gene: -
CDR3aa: CASGSGEGSTDTQYF
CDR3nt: TGTGCCAGCGGGTCAGGGGAAGGGAGCACAGATACGCAGTATTTT

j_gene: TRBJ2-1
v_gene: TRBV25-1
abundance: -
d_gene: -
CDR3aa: CASSDGYNEQFF
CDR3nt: TGTGCCAGCAGCGACGGTTACAATGAGCAGTTCTTC

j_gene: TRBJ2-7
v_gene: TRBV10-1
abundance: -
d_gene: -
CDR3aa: CASSVNRDIGQYF
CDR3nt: TGCGCCAGCAGTGTTAACAGGGATATCGGGCAGTACTTC

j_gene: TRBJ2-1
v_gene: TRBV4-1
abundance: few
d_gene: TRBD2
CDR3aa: CASSQEGLAVHNEQFF
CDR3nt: TGCGCCAGCAGCCAAGAAGGACTAGCGGTTCACAATGAGCAGTTCTTC

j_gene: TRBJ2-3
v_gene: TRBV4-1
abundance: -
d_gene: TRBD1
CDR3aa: CASSQDWTGWKTDTQYF
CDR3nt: TGCGCCAGCAGCCAAGATTGGACAGGGTGGAAAACAGATACGCAGTATTTT